These 17 T cell receptor beta chains share one sample of origin, sequenced in a study of regulatory T cells in long-lasting Graves disease (dated by TCRdb to the early 2020s). The library was produced with multiplex PCR. Sequencing was carried out with an Illumina HiSeq 4000. TCR beta libraries were built with iRepertoire HTBI primers and Arm-PCR amplification of CDR3 regions. The public reads were reprocessed in TCRdb via fastp at Q25 and MiXCR, keeping in-frame beta chains. Every CDR3 protein is listed once, alongside the most common genes and DNA of its rows. Across this sample there are more than 300,000 distinct CDR3 sequences, with around 15% seen only once. Of the sample, about 24% is held by the ten largest clones. The time point label corresponds to: newly diagnosed GD, antithyroid drugs for less than 3 months. RNA was extracted from PBMCs in TRIzol for both TCR sequencing and RNA sequencing.

The specimen comprised peripheral blood mononuclear cells (PBMCs), sampled at new diagnosis, from a patient treated with antithyroid drugs. All receptors come from a female donor with Graves disease.

This clonotype was seen at least ten times. The chain is built from TRBV2 and TRBJ1-1; no clear D. Per germline, CDR1 SNHLY and CDR2 FYNNEI. Trimming stripped 5 bases from V and 0 bases from J, with 7 bases between. The CDR3 is 13 residues long. The CDR3, as DNA: TGTGCCAGCAGTCTCCAGATGAACACTGAAGCTTTCTTT. Its protein product is CASSLQMNTEAFF.

This clonotype appeared a few times. The rearrangement joins TRBV19 to TRBJ1-1, with 9 nucleotides matching TRBD1. Germline values: CDR1 LNHDA, CDR2 SQIVND (reference sequence). CDR3 size: 13 residues. V shed 4 bases, J shed 12 bases, and the junction held 9 bases outside the gene matches. For the CDR3, the DNA is TGTGCCAGTAGTAAAGGGACAGGGAGGCGGACTTTCTTT. Translated, it gives CASSKGTGRRTFF.

The rearrangement links TRBV7-2 to TRBJ1-4; D remains unclear. V was trimmed by 8 bases and J by 7 bases, leaving 23 bases between them. Germline V CDR1 and CDR2: SGHTA, FQGNSA. The length of the CDR3 is 16 residues. Here the CDR3 DNA reads TGTGCCAGCCAACCAAGAGGCGGTTTGATGGGTGAAAAACTGTTTTTT. The encoded protein is CASQPRGGLMGEKLFF.

This clonotype was counted ten times or more. This sequence joins TRBV27 and TRBJ2-7; unclear D gene. V was pared by 5 bases and J by 2 bases, with 13 bases between. The CDR3 contains 14 residues. The germline gives CDR1 MNHEY, CDR2 SMNVEV (reference sequence). The CDR3 DNA is TGTGCCAGCAGTCCCTCCCCCAGAACCTACGAGCAGTACTTC. This translates into CASSPSPRTYEQYF.

This clonotype occurred many times. CDR3: CAISPGPQETQYF. CDR3 nucleotide sequence: TGTGCCATCAGCCCGGGACCCCAAGAGACCCAGTACTTC. The rearrangement joins TRBV10-3 to TRBJ2-5; possibly TRBD1 or TRBD2 for D (5 bases each). V lost 6 bases, J lost 1 base, and 9 bases lay in between. CDR3 length equals 13 residues. CDR1 is ENHRY, CDR2 SYGVKD, per germline.

Ten or more counts support this clonotype. The rearrangement uses TRBV10-3 and TRBJ2-3; TRBD2 matches 8 bases. CDR1 and CDR2 (germline): ENHRY, SYGVKD. V shed 11 bases and J 2 bases; nucleotides not matched to a gene: 12. The CDR3 length is 15 residues. CDR3 nucleotides: TGTGCCGCCCGGGGGGGGCGGGGGGACACAGATACGCAGTATTTT. It yields the protein CAARGGRGDTDTQYF.

This clonotype was counted at least ten times. At one end, the junction sequence differs from germline, possibly due to a read error. V and J are TRBV7-2 and TRBJ2-1; D gene ambiguous. The CDR3 sequence is 13 residues long. Germline V gene lookup returns CDR1 SGHTA and CDR2 FQGNSA. DNA of the CDR3: TGTGCCAGCAGCCAGTCCCCGCTGCGACAACAATACTTC. As protein: CASSQSPLRQQYF.

This clonotype occurred many times. The gene calls are TRBV12-3 or TRBV12-4 and TRBJ1-2; tentatively, D is TRBD1 (5 bases). Trimming took 2 bases from V and 7 from J, leaving 8 bases between them. There are 12 residues in the CDR3. The CDR3 DNA reads TGTGCCAGCAGTTTATCCGGGGGTGGCTACACCTTC. Translating gives CASSLSGGGYTF.

This clonotype was recorded a few times. The chain links TRBV5-1 to TRBJ1-5; D possibly corresponds to TRBD1 (5 bases). CDR3 size: 14 residues. Germline CDR1 reads SGHRS; CDR2 reads YFSETQ. V lost 4 bases to trimming and J lost 8 bases, with 16 bases between them. The CDR3 DNA is TGCGCCAGCAGCCCGGGATATGGGGGTGAGCCCCAGCATTTT. Encoded protein: CASSPGYGGEPQHF.

Ten or more counts support this clonotype. The gene calls are TRBV19 and TRBJ1-1; no definite D call. Germline V gene lookup returns CDR1 LNHDA and CDR2 SQIVND (reference sequence). CDR3 length: 16 residues. V lost 6 bases to trimming and J lost 4 bases, with 21 bases between them. For the CDR3, the DNA is TGTGCCAGTAGGACGACAACCCGGGGTATAGGCACTGAAGCTTTCTTT. Its protein is CASRTTTRGIGTEAFF. The entire variable domain, with the rest obtained from reference TRBV19 and TRBJ1-1, is as follows: DGGITQSPKYLFRKEGQNVTLSCEQNLNHDAMYWYRQDPGQGLRLIYYSQIVNDFQKGDIAEGYSVSREKKESFPLTVTSAQKNPTAFYLCASRTTTRGIGTEAFFGQGTRLTVV.

This clonotype has ten or more counts. The V and J genes are TRBV5-1 and TRBJ2-2, with D tentatively TRBD1 or TRBD2 (7 bases each). This CDR3 is 15 amino acids long. Germline CDR1 reads SGHRS; CDR2 reads YFSETQ. V lost 4 bases and J 4 bases, leaving 14 bases between the germline ends. The CDR3 is CASSRGDSGTGELFF. The CDR3, as DNA: TGCGCCAGCAGCCGGGGGGACAGCGGCACCGGGGAGCTGTTTTTT.

V usage is TRBV5-1 and J usage is TRBJ1-6; D remains unclear. The CDR3 runs 13 residues. The germline CDR1 and CDR2 sequences are SGHRS and YFSETQ. Deletions cut 1 base from V and 7 bases from J, with 6 bases between. CDR3: CASSLRVNSPLHF. CDR3 bases: TGCGCCAGCAGCTTGAGGGTAAATTCACCCCTCCACTTT.

The chain couples TRBV19 to TRBJ1-5, with 9 bases lining up with TRBD1. From germline, CDR1 is LNHDA and CDR2 SQIVND (reference sequence). The CDR3 sequence is 18 residues long. V lost 5 bases and J lost 3; bases outside the gene matches: 14. For the CDR3, the DNA is TGTGCCAGTAGTTCCCGGGGGGGACAGGGCGCCTACAATCAGCCCCAGCATTTT. This gives the protein CASSSRGGQGAYNQPQHF.

The sample holds many counts of this clonotype. CDR3 in amino acids: CASSFPGLAGWNEQFF. DNA for the CDR3: TGTGCCAGCAGTTTCCCGGGACTAGCGGGGTGGAATGAGCAGTTCTTC. The gene calls are TRBV12-3 or TRBV12-4 and TRBJ2-1; 13 bases are shared with TRBD2. The CDR3 extends over 16 amino acids. V shed 3 bases, J shed 7 bases, and the junction held 6 bases outside the gene matches.

This clonotype was detected many times. J is TRBJ1-1 and V is TRBV20-1; D is undetermined. Trimming left V 4 bases short and J 1 base short, with 4 bases between. The CDR3 is 11 residues long. In germline, CDR1 is DFQATT, CDR2 SNEGSKA (reference sequence). The CDR3 spells CSAKQNTEAFF. The DNA of the CDR3 is TGCAGTGCTAAACAGAACACTGAAGCTTTCTTT.

V is TRBV18 and J is TRBJ2-3; D possibly matches TRBD1 or TRBD2 (5 bases each). Per the germline V gene, CDR1 is KGHSH and CDR2 is LQKENI. This CDR3 contains 16 residues. Trimming cost V 6 bases and J 4 bases, with 20 bases left between them. CDR3 DNA: TGTGCCAGCTCGCCATATGGGGGAGTTAATCCAGATACGCAGTATTTT. Its translation is CASSPYGGVNPDTQYF.

This clonotype has just a few counts. V gene TRBV27 combines with J gene TRBJ1-6, with unresolved D. The ends were cut back, 6 bases at V and 0 bases at J, with 9 bases in the middle. The length of the CDR3 is 15 residues. The germline CDR1 and CDR2 sequences are MNHEY and SMNVEV (reference sequence). The CDR3 sequence: CASRTRGSYNSPLHF. Here the CDR3 DNA reads TGTGCCAGCAGGACCCGCGGCTCCTATAATTCACCCCTCCACTTT.